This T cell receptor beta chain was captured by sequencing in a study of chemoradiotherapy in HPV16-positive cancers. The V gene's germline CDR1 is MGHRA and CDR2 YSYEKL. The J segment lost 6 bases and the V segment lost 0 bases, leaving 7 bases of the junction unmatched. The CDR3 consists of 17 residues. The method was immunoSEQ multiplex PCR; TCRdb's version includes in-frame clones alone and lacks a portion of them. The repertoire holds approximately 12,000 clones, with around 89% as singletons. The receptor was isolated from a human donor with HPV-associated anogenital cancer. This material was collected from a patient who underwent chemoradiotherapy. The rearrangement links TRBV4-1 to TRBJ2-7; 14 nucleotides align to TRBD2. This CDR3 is CASSQDMGLAGVLEQYF. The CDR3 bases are TGCGCCAGCAGCCAAGATATGGGACTAGCGGGAGTTCTCGAGCAGTACTTC.